This TCR beta chain was obtained from a study of post-analysis software for immune sequencing data. General study findings and limits: Controls showed lower frequencies than patients for 5 or 6 TRBV segments, and TRBV5-6, TRBV5-1 and TRBV20-1 were among these.

Germline V gene sequence: CDR1 MDHEN, CDR2 SYDVKM. The CDR3 spans 15 residues. Trimming stripped 10 bases from V and 3 bases from J, with 18 bases between. Remarks on this clonotype: What it recognizes is unknown.

The TCR beta cDNA libraries contained unique molecular identifiers. TCRdb recomputed calls from the PCR reads with MiXCR, one row per CDR3 protein. Of 700,000 to 800,000 distinct CDR3 sequences listed, 25% to 30% were seen once; the top ten hold approximately 0.55%. The J gene is TRBJ2-2, the V gene TRBV28, with D possibly being TRBD2 (5 bases). What was sequenced was blood. The TCR was taken from a girl aged 10-17 years with multiple sclerosis. CDR3 sequence (DNA): TGTGCCACCTACCTCCCCAGCGGACACACCGGGGAGCTGTTTTTT. The encoded protein is CATYLPSGHTGELFF.